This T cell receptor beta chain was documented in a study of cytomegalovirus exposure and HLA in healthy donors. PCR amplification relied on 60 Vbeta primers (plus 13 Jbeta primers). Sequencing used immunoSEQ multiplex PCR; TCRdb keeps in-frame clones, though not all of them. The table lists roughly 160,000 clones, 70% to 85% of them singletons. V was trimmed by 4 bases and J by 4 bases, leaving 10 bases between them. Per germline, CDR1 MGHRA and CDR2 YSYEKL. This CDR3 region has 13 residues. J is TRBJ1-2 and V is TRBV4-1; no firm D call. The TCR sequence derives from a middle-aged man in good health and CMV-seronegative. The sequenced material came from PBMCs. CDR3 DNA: TGCGCCAGCAGCCCCGGGAACCCCTATGGCTACACCTTC. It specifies CASSPGNPYGYTF.